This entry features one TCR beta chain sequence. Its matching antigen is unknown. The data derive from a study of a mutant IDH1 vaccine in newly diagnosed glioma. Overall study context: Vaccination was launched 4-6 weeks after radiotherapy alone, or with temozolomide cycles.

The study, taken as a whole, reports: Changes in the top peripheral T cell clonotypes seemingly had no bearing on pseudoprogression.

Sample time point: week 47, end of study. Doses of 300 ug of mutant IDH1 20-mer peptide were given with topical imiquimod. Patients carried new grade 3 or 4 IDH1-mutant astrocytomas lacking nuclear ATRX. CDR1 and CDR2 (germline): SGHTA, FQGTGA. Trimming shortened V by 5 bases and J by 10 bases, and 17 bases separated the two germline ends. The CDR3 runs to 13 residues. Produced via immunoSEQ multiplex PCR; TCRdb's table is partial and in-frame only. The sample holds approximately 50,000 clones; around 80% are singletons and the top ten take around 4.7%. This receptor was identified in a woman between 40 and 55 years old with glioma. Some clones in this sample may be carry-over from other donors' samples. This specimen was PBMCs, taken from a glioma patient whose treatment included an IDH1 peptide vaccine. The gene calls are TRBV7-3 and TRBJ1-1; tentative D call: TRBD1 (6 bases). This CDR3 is CASSEGAGGRAFF. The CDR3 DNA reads TGTGCCAGCAGCGAAGGGGCTGGGGGCCGAGCTTTCTTT.